This T cell receptor beta chain originates from a study of T cells in Graves' hyperthyroidism and ophthalmopathy. Germline CDR1 is SGHVS and CDR2 is FNYEAQ. Trimming stripped 3 bases from V and 4 bases from J, with 6 bases between. This CDR3 is built from 12 residues. This clonotype showed up many times. Amplification of TCR beta CDR3 regions was performed using RNA transcripts as template. RT-PCR in the first round (using the HTBI primer set) targeted the TCR CDR3. In TCRdb, the multiplex PCR reads were re-called with MiXCR into one record per CDR3 protein. Here the sample spans 540,000 or so distinct CDR3 sequences, 15% to 17% being singletons. Stable Graves' hyperthyroidism denoted no ophthalmopathy progression over 18 months. In patients aged 18 to 65, hyperthyroidism was newly diagnosed, with duration under 2 months. PBMCs were derived from about 9.1 ml fresh peripheral blood.

The sample consisted of blood. The chain couples TRBV7-6 to TRBJ1-2; D remains ambiguous. The clonotype comes from a woman aged 25 to 39 with Graves' hyperthyroidism. The CDR3 sequence: CASSFDGYGYTF. In nucleotides, the CDR3 is TGTGCCAGCAGCTTCGACGGCTATGGCTACACCTTC. The entire variable domain, with the rest obtained from reference TRBV7-6 and TRBJ1-2, is as follows: GAGVSQSPRYKVTKRGQDVALRCDPISGHVSLYWYRQALGQGPEFLTYFNYEAQQDKSGLPNDRFSAERPEGSISTLTIQRTEQRDSAMYRCASSFDGYGYTFGSGTRLTVV.